A single sample is the source of the 23 T cell receptor beta chains below, sequenced in a study of immune evolution from preneoplasia to lung adenocarcinoma. Here immunoSEQ multiplex PCR was the method, and the copy in TCRdb shows in-frame clones only, minus some. This table has some 6,600 clones, 70% to 85% appearing once. Sequenced material: FFPE lung adenocarcinoma in situ tissue. The source is a person aged 60-80 years with lung adenocarcinoma.

This clone appeared once. The rearrangement joins TRBV12-5 to TRBJ1-2; no firm D call. CDR1 and CDR2 (germline): LGHNT, FRNRAP. Trimming took off 4 bases at V and 3 bases at J, with 6 bases between the two ends. The CDR3 runs 12 residues. This CDR3 is CASGSPDYGYTF. CDR3 sequence (DNA): TGTGCTAGTGGTTCCCCCGACTATGGCTACACCTTC.

The V gene is TRBV5-4, the J gene TRBJ2-7; possible D gene TRBD1, 5 bases. The V gene's germline CDR1 is SGHNT and CDR2 YYREEE (reference sequence). The CDR3 has 12 amino acids. V lost 4 bases and J lost 3, with 8 bases in between. The CDR3 DNA reads as TGTGCCAGCAGCCATGACAGCTACGAGCAGTACTTC. It is translated as CASSHDSYEQYF.

The CDR3 here is CASSQDWVGSPLRSPLHF. Here the CDR3 DNA reads TGTGCCAGCAGCCAAGATTGGGTAGGCAGCCCGCTACGCTCACCCCTCCACTTT. The chain combines TRBV14 with TRBJ1-6; D is unclear. This CDR3 is 18 amino acids long. The germline gives CDR1 SGHDN, CDR2 FVKESK. V was shortened by 0 bases and J by 10 bases, with 22 bases between the two germline ends. The variable domain in full, with the rest retrieved from reference TRBV14 and TRBJ1-6, is EAGVTQFPSHSVIEKGQTVTLRCDPISGHDNLYWYRRVMGKEIKFLLHFVKESKQDESGMPNNRFLAERTGGTYSTLKVQPAELEDSGVYFCASSQDWVGSPLRSPLHFGNGTRLTVT.

The chain couples TRBV28 to TRBJ2-5; D is ambiguous. V was pared by 7 bases and J by 2 bases, with 8 bases between. Germline V lookup: CDR1 MDHEN, CDR2 SYDVKM. The CDR3 loop spans 12 amino acids. In DNA form, the CDR3 reads TGTGCCAGCATGCAGTTACAAGAGACCCAGTACTTC. Amino acids: CASMQLQETQYF.

In its sample, this clone was seen a few times. The CDR3: CASSQGATDTQYF. The CDR3 DNA reads TGCGCCAGCAGCCAGGGGGCCACAGATACGCAGTATTTT. The gene calls are TRBV4-3 and TRBJ2-3, with D possibly being TRBD1 (6 bases). From germline, CDR1 is LGHNA and CDR2 YSLEER. The V gene lost 3 bases and the J gene lost 2 bases, with 6 bases spanning the gap. The CDR3 sequence is 13 residues long.

The chain has TRBV7-8 and TRBJ2-6, with D unresolved. The length of the CDR3 is 12 residues. V was pared by 6 bases and J by 1 base, with 1 base between. Germline values: CDR1 SGHVS, CDR2 FQNEAQ. For the CDR3, the DNA is TGTGCCAGCAGATCTGGGGCCAACGTCCTGACTTTC. Amino acids: CASRSGANVLTF.

This clone was recorded only once. V usage is TRBV11-3 and J usage is TRBJ2-1, with a tentative D call TRBD2 (6 bases). V gave up 4 bases and J gave up 4 bases, with 8 bases separating them. The CDR3 is 13 residues long. CDR1 and CDR2 from the germline V gene are SGHNT and YENEEA. Here the CDR3 reads CASSSRGYNEQFF. CDR3 nucleotide sequence: TGTGCCAGCAGCTCCCGGGGGTACAATGAGCAGTTCTTC.

V gene TRBV14 combines with J gene TRBJ1-3, with unresolved D. Trimming left V 4 bases short and J 4 bases short, with 11 bases between. The length of the CDR3 is 14 residues. Looked up from germline, CDR1 is SGHDN and CDR2 is FVKESK. The CDR3 DNA sequence: TGTGCCAGCAGCCGCGACACAACCGGAAACACCATATATTTT. It encodes CASSRDTTGNTIYF.

V gene TRBV4-1 combines with J gene TRBJ1-2, with D possibly being TRBD1 (6 bases). This CDR3 region has 14 residues. V lost 2 bases, J lost 6 bases, and 13 bases lay in between. Looked up from germline, CDR1 is MGHRA and CDR2 is YSYEKL. CDR3 sequence: CASSQLDSGHGYTF. The DNA for the CDR3 is TGCGCCAGCAGCCAACTGGACAGTGGACATGGCTACACCTTC.

The chain combines TRBV28 with TRBJ2-7; possibly TRBD1 for D (6 bases). The CDR3 runs to 14 residues. Germline values: CDR1 MDHEN, CDR2 SYDVKM. Trimming pared 6 bases from V and 0 bases from J, leaving 12 bases between. CDR3 residues: CASSQQGTSYEQYF. The CDR3 region has the DNA TGTGCCAGCAGCCAACAGGGTACCTCCTACGAGCAGTACTTC.

This clone occurred a few times. V and J are TRBV9 and TRBJ2-5, with D perhaps matching TRBD2 (5 bases). Germline CDR1 reads SGDLS; CDR2 reads YYNGEE. Between the trimmed V and J ends, which lost 0 bases and 4 bases, there was a span of 13 bases. The CDR3 length is 15 residues. The CDR3 DNA sequence: TGTGCCAGCAGCGTAGAAATAACTAGAGGAGAGACCCAGTACTTC. Protein sequence: CASSVEITRGETQYF.

This clone showed up just a few times. The gene calls are TRBV28 and TRBJ1-2, with 8 nucleotides matching TRBD1. V was clipped by 3 bases and J by 8 bases; unmatched bases: 11. CDR1 is MDHEN and CDR2 is SYDVKM in the germline V gene. The CDR3 is 15 amino acids. CDR3 amino acids: CASSLHMTGAEGYTF. In DNA form, the CDR3 reads TGTGCCAGCAGTTTGCACATGACAGGGGCGGAAGGCTACACCTTC.

In this sample, this clone turned up a few times. The rearrangement joins TRBV19 to TRBJ1-2; possibly TRBD1 for D (6 bases). V was cut by 9 bases and J by 3 bases, with 8 bases left in between. The CDR3 has 11 amino acids. The V gene's germline CDR1 is LNHDA and CDR2 SQIVND (reference sequence). CDR3 residues: CASGQHYGYTF. DNA of the CDR3: TGTGCCAGCGGACAGCACTATGGCTACACCTTC.

The chain combines TRBV7-3 with TRBJ2-3; a weak D match, TRBD2 (7 bases). The germline CDR1 and CDR2 sequences are SGHTA and FQGTGA. V was clipped by 2 bases and J by 1 base, with 16 bases between them. The CDR3 totals 17 residues. CDR3 region: CASSLHSRGAGTDTQYF. The CDR3 coding sequence is TGTGCCAGCAGCTTACATTCTCGGGGGGCTGGCACAGATACGCAGTATTTT.

This clone was counted a few times. J is TRBJ1-2 and V is TRBV19, with 7 bases that match TRBD1. Germline trimming cut 6 bases from V and 4 bases from J; bases unmatched to any gene: 8. Per germline, CDR1 LNHDA and CDR2 SQIVND (reference sequence). CDR3 length: 14 amino acids. The CDR3 DNA is TGTGCCAGTAGCCGGGAGGGACAGACCTATGGCTACACCTTC. Its translation is CASSREGQTYGYTF.

This chain links TRBV18 with TRBJ2-3; D uncertain. CDR3 length: 13 residues. Germline V gene sequence: CDR1 KGHSH, CDR2 LQKENI. Trimming took 6 bases from V and 1 from J, leaving 8 bases between them. The CDR3 sequence: CASSDGGTDTQYF. The CDR3 nucleotides read TGTGCCAGCTCGGATGGTGGCACAGATACGCAGTATTTT.

This rearrangement joins TRBV7-2 to TRBJ2-1; 7 bases map to TRBD1. V shed 4 bases, J shed 7 bases, and the junction held 10 bases outside the gene matches. Germline V gene lookup returns CDR1 SGHTA and CDR2 FQGNSA. The CDR3 has 15 amino acids. CDR3 sequence reads: CASSSGQLGENEQFF. CDR3 nucleotide sequence: TGTGCCAGCAGCTCGGGACAGCTGGGGGAGAATGAGCAGTTCTTC.

This chain joins TRBV15 and TRBJ2-3; no firm D call. The CDR3 extends over 14 amino acids. Trimming removed 2 bases at V and 4 bases at J, with 10 bases between. Germline CDR1 is LNHNV and CDR2 is YYDKDF (reference sequence). The CDR3 bases are TGTGCCACCAGCAGATCAACATCACCAGATACGCAGTATTTT. Its translation is CATSRSTSPDTQYF.

The V gene is TRBV25-1, the J gene TRBJ2-7, with D possibly TRBD1 on 6 matching bases. The CDR3 is 16 residues long. Trimming took off 1 base at V and 2 bases at J, with 15 bases between the two ends. Germline V gene data show CDR1 as MGHDK and CDR2 as SYGVNS. The CDR3 protein is CASSEWGQEATYEQYF. As DNA, the CDR3 is TGTGCCAGCAGTGAATGGGGGCAGGAGGCAACCTACGAGCAGTACTTC.

The chain couples TRBV28 to TRBJ2-7; no clear D. CDR1 is MDHEN, CDR2 SYDVKM, per germline. This CDR3 has 14 residues. V was shortened by 3 bases and J by 2 bases, with 11 bases between the two germline ends. The CDR3 sequence: CASSFPRKPYEQYF. The DNA for the CDR3 is TGTGCCAGCAGTTTCCCTAGGAAACCCTACGAGCAGTACTTC. The variable domain in full, with the rest retrieved from reference TRBV28 and TRBJ2-7, is DVKVTQSSRYLVKRTGEKVFLECVQDMDHENMFWYRQDPGLGLRLIYFSYDVKMKEKGDIPEGYSVSREKKERFSLILESASTNQTSMYLCASSFPRKPYEQYFGPGTRLTVT.

This chain joins TRBV29-1 and TRBJ2-7, with D possibly TRBD1 on 6 matching bases. Trimming took off 2 bases at V and 5 bases at J, with 19 bases between the two ends. The length of the CDR3 is 15 residues. In germline, CDR1 is SQVTM, CDR2 ANQGSEA. This CDR3 is CSVESPLQGRHEQYF. As DNA, the CDR3 is TGCAGCGTTGAAAGCCCCCTACAGGGTCGGCACGAGCAGTACTTC.

The V gene is TRBV28, the J gene TRBJ1-6; 8 nucleotides align to TRBD1. CDR3 length: 14 residues. Unmatched junction bases numbered 6, after V lost 4 bases and J lost 10 bases. Germline CDR1 and CDR2: MDHEN and SYDVKM. CDR3 region: CASSSGQGQSPLHF. The CDR3 DNA sequence: TGTGCCAGCAGTTCTGGACAGGGACAATCACCCCTCCACTTT. Combining the CDR3 with reference TRBV28 and TRBJ1-6 gives the whole variable domain DVKVTQSSRYLVKRTGEKVFLECVQDMDHENMFWYRQDPGLGLRLIYFSYDVKMKEKGDIPEGYSVSREKKERFSLILESASTNQTSMYLCASSSGQGQSPLHFGNGTRLTVT.

The V gene is TRBV25-1, the J gene TRBJ1-2; TRBD1 might be the D (5 bases). V lost 2 bases and J 2 bases, leaving 12 bases between the germline ends. CDR1 is MGHDK, CDR2 SYGVNS, per germline. The CDR3 is made up of 15 amino acids. DNA for the CDR3: TGTGCCAGCAGTGAAGATTTGGGACGGAACTATGGCTACACCTTC. Residues: CASSEDLGRNYGYTF.